These 16 T cell receptor beta chains came from one sample sequenced in a study of cytomegalovirus exposure and HLA in healthy donors. The primer mix had 60 Vbeta and 13 Jbeta primers. Clones were sequenced by immunoSEQ multiplex PCR, and TCRdb holds only the in-frame ones, with some missing. The sample has about 120,000 clones, 15% seen once. What was sequenced was PBMCs. These receptors originate from a woman between 18 and 29 years old in good health and CMV-seronegative.

The chain combines TRBV6-1 with TRBJ2-5, with TRBD2 matching over 11 bases. Germline V gene data show CDR1 as MNHNS and CDR2 as SASEGT. The CDR3 totals 16 residues. V shed 2 bases and J 4 bases; nucleotides not matched to a gene: 6. The CDR3 loop is CASSEIPLAGGETQYF. The CDR3 DNA sequence: TGTGCCAGCAGTGAAATCCCGCTAGCGGGAGGAGAGACCCAGTACTTC.

This clone showed up just a few times. The V gene is TRBV2, the J gene TRBJ2-3, with a weak D call TRBD2 (6 bases). Trimming shortened V by 7 bases and J by 6 bases, and 17 bases separated the two germline ends. CDR1 and CDR2 from the germline V gene are SNHLY and FYNNEI. The CDR3 runs 14 residues. CDR3 in DNA: TGTGCCAGCATGGGGGGAGTAGGAGGGGATACGCAGTATTTT. As protein: CASMGGVGGDTQYF.

V is TRBV5-1 and J is TRBJ2-1, with D possibly matching TRBD1 (6 bases). V was shortened by 6 bases and J by 2 bases, with 18 bases between the two germline ends. Germline CDR1 SGHRS, CDR2 YFSETQ. This CDR3 has 16 residues. The chain's CDR3 is CASNPTGTSPYNEQFF. DNA of the CDR3: TGCGCCAGCAATCCGACCGGGACAAGCCCCTACAATGAGCAGTTCTTC. Complete variable domain (other parts from reference TRBV5-1 and TRBJ2-1): KAGVTQTPRYLIKTRGQQVTLSCSPISGHRSVSWYQQTPGQGLQFLFEYFSETQRNKGNFPGRFSGRQFSNSRSEMNVSTLELGDSALYLCASNPTGTSPYNEQFFGPGTRLTVL.

The V gene is TRBV7-6, the J gene TRBJ2-3; TRBD1 agrees at 9 bases. Trimming removed 4 bases from V and 3 bases from J; junction bases left unmatched: 5. Looked up from germline, CDR1 is SGHVS and CDR2 is FNYEAQ. The length of the CDR3 is 15 residues. The CDR3 region has the DNA TGTGCCAGCAGCTACACAGGGGGCATGACAGATACGCAGTATTTT. Translating it yields CASSYTGGMTDTQYF.

The gene calls are TRBV4-1 and TRBJ2-7; 7 nucleotides line up with TRBD1. The ends lost 2 bases at V and 2 bases at J; junction bases unmatched: 9. The CDR3 runs to 16 residues. Germline CDR1 and CDR2: MGHRA and YSYEKL. The CDR3 loop is CASSQPTGSSPYEQYF. The CDR3 DNA follows: TGCGCCAGCAGCCAACCGACAGGGTCAAGTCCCTACGAGCAGTACTTC.

The V and J genes are TRBV30 and TRBJ1-2; D possibly corresponds to TRBD1 (5 bases). CDR3 length equals 14 residues. The ends were cut back, 0 bases at V and 3 bases at J, with 11 bases in the middle. Germline V gene sequence: CDR1 GTSNPN, CDR2 SVGIG (reference sequence). The CDR3 spells CAWSVLQVDYGYTF. The CDR3 DNA follows: TGTGCCTGGAGTGTCCTACAGGTCGACTATGGCTACACCTTC.

The rearrangement uses TRBV28 and TRBJ1-1; D may be TRBD1 (5 bases). This CDR3 is 13 amino acids long. Germline loops: CDR1 MDHEN, CDR2 SYDVKM. Trimming took 10 bases from V and 1 from J, leaving 13 bases between them. As DNA, the CDR3 is TGTGCCACCCACGAAGGGGAGAACACTGAAGCTTTCTTT. Encoded protein: CATHEGENTEAFF.

This clone was observed a few times. The chain carries TRBV5-4 and TRBJ1-2; 10 bases map to TRBD1. With 4 bases clipped from V and 6 bases from J, the junction kept 6 bases outside the gene matches. Germline values: CDR1 SGHNT, CDR2 YYREEE (reference sequence). The CDR3 runs 14 residues. The CDR3 spells CASSPGQGFDGYTF. CDR3 DNA: TGTGCCAGCAGCCCGGGACAGGGGTTCGATGGCTACACCTTC.

As DNA, the CDR3 is TGCGCCAGCGAGCCGGGGGGGACAGATACGCAGTATTTT. It yields the protein CASEPGGTDTQYF. The chain recombines TRBV5-1 with TRBJ2-3; TRBD2 matches at 8 bases. The CDR3 contains 13 residues. CDR1 is SGHRS and CDR2 is YFSETQ in the germline V gene. The V segment lost 7 bases and the J segment 3 bases; nucleotides outside the gene matches: 4.

This clone has a handful of counts. This chain uses TRBV9 with TRBJ2-1; 12 bases match TRBD2. This CDR3 has 16 amino acids. Germline assignment: CDR1 SGDLS and CDR2 YYNGEE. V lost 4 bases, J lost 0 bases, and 2 bases stayed unmatched. CDR3 protein: CASSTTSGSSYNEQFF. CDR3 in DNA: TGTGCCAGCAGCACGACTAGCGGGAGCTCCTACAATGAGCAGTTCTTC.

The chain uses TRBV4-2 and TRBJ1-5; 12 nucleotides match TRBD1. Losses at the gene ends were 3 bases for V and 7 bases for J; bases not matched to a gene: 1. The CDR3 is 14 amino acids. The germline gives CDR1 LGHNA, CDR2 YNFKEQ. For the CDR3, the DNA is TGTGCCAGCAGCCATGGGACAGGGGGCCAGCCCCAGCATTTT. This encodes CASSHGTGGQPQHF.

Here the CDR3 reads CASSLSPLGNIQYF. Written as DNA, the CDR3 is TGTGCCAGCAGTTTATCTCCTCTCGGGAACATTCAGTACTTC. This rearrangement joins TRBV27 to TRBJ2-4; no reliable D call. Germline V gene sequence: CDR1 MNHEY, CDR2 SMNVEV (reference sequence). Trimming took 0 bases from V and 7 from J, leaving 10 bases between them. The CDR3 contains 14 residues.

CDR3 nucleotide sequence: TGTGCCAGCTCACCACAGGGGAACTATGGCTACACCTTC. The encoded protein is CASSPQGNYGYTF. The chain carries TRBV18 and TRBJ1-2; TRBD1 might be the D (5 bases). Germline CDR1 and CDR2: KGHSH and LQKENI. Between the trimmed V and J ends, which lost 1 base and 2 bases, there was a span of 5 bases. CDR3 length: 13 amino acids.

V usage is TRBV9 and J usage is TRBJ2-7, with a possible D match to TRBD2 (6 bases). V was trimmed by 7 bases and J by 4 bases, leaving 15 bases between them. The germline V gene has CDR1 SGDLS and CDR2 YYNGEE. The CDR3 consists of 13 residues. CDR3 nucleotides: TGTGCCAGCTCCGGGAGTAAAGGGTACGAGCAGTACTTC. This gives the protein CASSGSKGYEQYF. Looking up the rest from reference TRBV9 and TRBJ2-7 gives the full variable domain: DSGVTQTPKHLITATGQRVTLRCSPRSGDLSVYWYQQSLDQGLQFLIQYYNGEERAKGNILERFSAQQFPDLHSELNLSSLELGDSALYFCASSGSKGYEQYFGPGTRLTVT.

This clone was seen more than once but under ten times. This sequence joins TRBV29-1 and TRBJ2-7, with D perhaps matching TRBD1 (5 bases). CDR1 and CDR2 (germline): SQVTM, ANQGSEA. V lost 3 bases, J lost 2 bases, and 8 bases lay in between. The CDR3 covers 12 residues. This chain's CDR3 is CSVDAGPYEQYF. CDR3 sequence (DNA): TGCAGCGTTGATGCAGGGCCCTACGAGCAGTACTTC.

DNA of the CDR3: TGTGCCAGCAGTTCTAGCTCCTATAATTCACCCCTCCACTTT. Protein: CASSSSSYNSPLHF. J is TRBJ1-6 and V is TRBV6-4; D unclear. This CDR3 has 14 residues. CDR1 and CDR2 (germline): MRHNA, SNTAGT. V was trimmed by 5 bases and J by 0 bases, leaving 5 bases between them.